These 24 T cell receptor beta chains share one sample of origin, sequenced in a study of cytomegalovirus exposure and HLA in healthy donors. Sequencing used immunoSEQ multiplex PCR; TCRdb keeps in-frame clones, though not all of them. This repertoire shows 250,000 to 400,000 clones, roughly 88% found once; its top ten account for around 1%. The sequencing sample was made of PBMCs. Receptors originate from a man aged 25-45 years in good health and CMV-seronegative.

This clone was observed a single time. V is TRBV4-3 and J is TRBJ2-2, with D unresolved. Trimming took 0 bases from V and 4 from J, leaving 15 bases between them. The CDR3 sequence is 17 residues long. The V gene's germline CDR1 is LGHNA and CDR2 YSLEER. The CDR3 coding sequence is TGCGCCAGCAGCCAAGATACACGCCTAGTACTCACCGGGGAGCTGTTTTTT. It codes for CASSQDTRLVLTGELFF.

V usage is TRBV29-1 and J usage is TRBJ2-7; D remains ambiguous. Germline values: CDR1 SQVTM, CDR2 ANQGSEA. The CDR3 has 12 amino acids. Trimming shortened V by 0 bases and J by 3 bases, and 6 bases separated the two germline ends. CDR3 nucleotide sequence: TGCAGCGTTGAAGACCCAATCTACGAGCAGTACTTC. It specifies CSVEDPIYEQYF.

This chain connects TRBV5-6 to TRBJ1-2; unclear D gene. Germline-derived CDR1 and CDR2 are SGHDT and YYEEEE. V was clipped by 0 bases and J by 0 bases, with 9 bases between them. CDR3 length equals 15 residues. CDR3 loop: CASSLAVSSNYGYTF. The DNA of the CDR3 is TGTGCCAGCAGCTTGGCTGTCAGTTCTAACTATGGCTACACCTTC. Full variable domain (outside the CDR3, taken from reference TRBV5-6 and TRBJ1-2): DAGVTQSPTHLIKTRGQQVTLRCSPKSGHDTVSWYQQALGQGPQFIFQYYEEEERQRGNFPDRFSGHQFPNYSSELNVNALLLGDSALYLCASSLAVSSNYGYTFGSGTRLTVV.

The V gene is TRBV27, the J gene TRBJ2-7, with a possible D match to TRBD1 (6 bases). CDR1 is MNHEY and CDR2 is SMNVEV in the germline V gene (reference sequence). Trimming removed 2 bases at V and 7 bases at J, with 9 bases between. The CDR3 consists of 12 residues. The DNA of the CDR3 is TGTGCCAGCAGTTTAACAGGGCGGGAGCAGTACTTC. Translated: CASSLTGREQYF.

The chain joins TRBV19 to TRBJ2-7; 10 bases match TRBD1. V lost 6 bases to trimming and J lost 3 bases; unmatched junction nucleotides: 2. The CDR3 loop spans 13 amino acids. Germline loops: CDR1 LNHDA, CDR2 SQIVND (reference sequence). The CDR3: CASRGDRGYEQYF. The CDR3 DNA follows: TGTGCCAGTAGAGGGGACAGGGGCTACGAGCAGTACTTC.

This clone was recorded only once. The chain employs TRBV4-1 and TRBJ2-4; D is ambiguous. This CDR3 has 15 amino acids. Trimming took 0 bases from V and 0 from J, leaving 6 bases between them. CDR1 and CDR2 (germline): MGHRA, YSYEKL. Here the CDR3 reads CASSQDLPAKNIQYF. The CDR3, as DNA: TGCGCCAGCAGCCAAGATCTACCAGCCAAAAACATTCAGTACTTC.

V usage is TRBV10-1 and J usage is TRBJ1-1; D is possibly TRBD1 (6 bases). Germline loops: CDR1 WNHNN, CDR2 SYGVQD (reference sequence). The CDR3 covers 13 residues. V dropped 4 bases and J dropped 3 bases, with 9 bases sitting between them. For the CDR3, the DNA is TGCGCCAGCAGTGTAAACAGGGACACTGAAGCTTTCTTT. Translated: CASSVNRDTEAFF.

The CDR3 sequence: CASRSGTGGEKLFF. The CDR3 DNA reads TGTGCCAGCAGGTCCGGGACAGGGGGTGAAAAACTGTTTTTT. The chain links TRBV6-6 to TRBJ1-4, with 11 bases lining up with TRBD1. Per the germline V gene, CDR1 is MNHNY and CDR2 is SVGAGI (reference sequence). The CDR3 loop spans 14 amino acids. V lost 6 bases, J lost 7 bases, and 4 bases stayed unmatched.

CDR3 sequence (DNA): TGTGCCAGCAGTCGAACAGGGGGCGGAAACACCATATATTTT. The encoded protein is CASSRTGGGNTIYF. V and J are TRBV6-5 and TRBJ1-3; 9 positions agree with TRBD1. This CDR3 is built from 14 residues. CDR1 MNHEY and CDR2 SVGAGI come from the germline V gene. V lost 5 bases, J lost 4 bases, and 3 bases stayed unmatched.

Concerning this clone itself: Its ends do not fully match the called genes, so a read error is possible. Other DNA sequences within the sample encode an identical CDR3. V is TRBV6-6 and J is TRBJ2-7; no definite D call. Germline V lookup: CDR1 MNHNY, CDR2 SVGAGI (reference sequence). The CDR3 runs 11 residues. The CDR3 is CASSYSSEQYF. The CDR3 bases are TGTGCCAGCAGTTACTCCTCCGAGCAGTACTTC.

The chain has TRBV27 and TRBJ2-4; TRBD2 is a possible D gene (7 bases). V was clipped by 2 bases and J by 6 bases, with 11 bases between them. Germline CDR1 and CDR2: MNHEY and SMNVEV (reference sequence). The CDR3 runs to 14 residues. In nucleotides, the CDR3 is TGTGCCAGCAGTTTACCGGGGGGCGGAAACATTCAGTACTTC. This encodes CASSLPGGGNIQYF.

The chain carries TRBV5-6 and TRBJ1-6; the D is unclear. This CDR3 has 13 amino acids. Trimming shortened V by 2 bases and J by 11 bases, and 11 bases separated the two germline ends. Germline loops: CDR1 SGHDT, CDR2 YYEEEE. For the CDR3, the DNA is TGTGCCAGCAGCTTAGGTGCGGCTGCACCCCTCCACTTT. Residues: CASSLGAAAPLHF.

The chain links TRBV9 to TRBJ2-3; possibly TRBD1 for D (5 bases). This CDR3 is 15 amino acids long. CDR1 and CDR2 (germline): SGDLS, YYNGEE. The V gene lost 2 bases and the J gene lost 0 bases, with 10 bases spanning the gap. CDR3 loop: CASSVTTASTDTQYF. The CDR3 DNA reads as TGTGCCAGCAGCGTGACGACAGCAAGCACAGATACGCAGTATTTT.

The V and J genes are TRBV7-6 and TRBJ2-1; 14 bases are shared with TRBD2. The CDR3 is 14 amino acids. V trimming: 5 bases; J trimming: 16 bases; junction bases outside the gene matches: 10. CDR1 is SGHVS and CDR2 is FNYEAQ in the germline V gene. CDR3 sequence reads: CASSARLAGGAEFF. The CDR3 nucleotides read TGTGCCAGCAGCGCTAGACTAGCGGGGGGGGCCGAATTCTTC.

The rearrangement joins TRBV5-1 to TRBJ1-1, with D uncertain. Trimming shortened V by 1 base and J by 0 bases, and 7 bases separated the two germline ends. The germline CDR1 and CDR2 sequences are SGHRS and YFSETQ. This CDR3 has 14 amino acids. The CDR3 region has the DNA TGCGCCAGCAGCTTGAAATCGGTGAACACTGAAGCTTTCTTT. Its protein is CASSLKSVNTEAFF. The full variable domain, in which reference TRBV5-1 and TRBJ1-1 provide the parts outside the CDR3, is KAGVTQTPRYLIKTRGQQVTLSCSPISGHRSVSWYQQTPGQGLQFLFEYFSETQRNKGNFPGRFSGRQFSNSRSEMNVSTLELGDSALYLCASSLKSVNTEAFFGQGTRLTVV.

The chain combines TRBV9 with TRBJ1-1, with 8 bases aligning to TRBD1. Germline V lookup: CDR1 SGDLS, CDR2 YYNGEE. The trim removed 5 bases at V and 7 bases at J, leaving 7 bases unmatched. The CDR3 is made up of 13 amino acids. CDR3 region: CASRSTGGIEAFF. The CDR3 nucleotides read TGTGCCAGCAGGTCAACAGGGGGAATTGAAGCTTTCTTT.

The chain recombines TRBV10-2 with TRBJ1-5, with D hard to call. In germline, CDR1 is WSHSY, CDR2 SAAADI. CDR3 length equals 14 residues. The V and J ends lost 2 bases and 4 bases respectively, with 9 bases between them. In nucleotides, the CDR3 is TGCGCCAGCAGTGAGGGGTTCGGGAATCAGCCCCAGCATTTT. This translates into CASSEGFGNQPQHF.

The rearrangement joins TRBV11-2 to TRBJ1-1, with D possibly TRBD1 on 5 matching bases. This CDR3 region has 16 residues. Germline loops: CDR1 SGHAT, CDR2 FQNNGV. Trimming cost V 3 bases and J 7 bases, with 21 bases left between them. The CDR3 protein is CASSFPSGVPPLEAFF. DNA of the CDR3: TGTGCCAGCAGCTTCCCTTCGGGGGTCCCACCCCTTGAAGCTTTCTTT.

The chain has TRBV27 and TRBJ1-5; D possibly corresponds to TRBD1 (5 bases). The CDR3 sequence is 16 residues long. Germline assignment: CDR1 MNHEY and CDR2 SMNVEV (reference sequence). V was pared by 6 bases and J by 4 bases, with 19 bases between. This chain's CDR3 is CASSPAGSFWNQPQHF. The CDR3 DNA sequence: TGTGCCAGCAGCCCGGCAGGGTCCTTTTGGAATCAGCCCCAGCATTTT.

CDR3 DNA: TGTGCCAGCAGTCTAATGGGACAGGGGAATTACGGCTACACCTTC. Translation gives CASSLMGQGNYGYTF. J is TRBJ1-2 and V is TRBV27, with TRBD1 identical over 10 bases. Germline loops: CDR1 MNHEY, CDR2 SMNVEV (reference sequence). Trimming at V came to 5 bases and at J to 8 bases, leaving 11 bases not matched to a gene. The CDR3 totals 15 residues.

The chain uses TRBV27 and TRBJ2-3, with a possible D match to TRBD1 (6 bases). V gave up 5 bases and J gave up 9 bases, with 15 bases separating them. The germline V gene encodes CDR1 MNHEY and CDR2 SMNVEV (reference sequence). CDR3 length: 13 residues. Here the CDR3 reads CASSPNRAGTQYF. Here the CDR3 DNA reads TGTGCCAGCAGTCCCAACAGGGCGGGCACGCAGTATTTT.

CDR3 in amino acids: CASVQVSSYNSPLHF. The CDR3 bases are TGCGCCAGCGTACAGGTAAGCTCCTATAATTCACCCCTCCACTTT. The V gene is TRBV5-1, the J gene TRBJ1-6, with D possibly being TRBD1 (5 bases). In germline, CDR1 is SGHRS, CDR2 YFSETQ. This CDR3 contains 15 residues. V lost 7 bases to trimming and J lost 0 bases, with 11 bases between them. Full variable domain (outside the CDR3, taken from reference TRBV5-1 and TRBJ1-6): KAGVTQTPRYLIKTRGQQVTLSCSPISGHRSVSWYQQTPGQGLQFLFEYFSETQRNKGNFPGRFSGRQFSNSRSEMNVSTLELGDSALYLCASVQVSSYNSPLHFGNGTRLTVT.

The chain couples TRBV4-2 to TRBJ2-1, with TRBD2 matching 13 bases. V was pared by 3 bases and J by 3 bases, with 5 bases of the junction left unmatched. The CDR3 is 17 amino acids. CDR1 is LGHNA and CDR2 is YNFKEQ in the germline V gene. CDR3 sequence: CASSQHTSGGGYNEQFF. CDR3 DNA: TGTGCCAGCAGCCAGCACACTAGCGGGGGGGGCTACAATGAGCAGTTCTTC.

This rearrangement joins TRBV10-3 to TRBJ2-6; D gene uncertain. The germline gives CDR1 ENHRY, CDR2 SYGVKD. This CDR3 contains 13 residues. Deletions cut 4 bases from V and 3 bases from J, with 4 bases between. CDR3 sequence reads: CAISGVGANVLTF. Written as DNA, the CDR3 is TGTGCCATCAGTGGAGTTGGGGCCAACGTCCTGACTTTC.